This TCR beta chain came from a study of T cells expressing NK-cell markers. Study-wide background: It was sorted CD3+CD56+NKG2C+, CD3+CD56+NKG2C- and CD3+CD56-NKG2C+ T cells that supplied the TCR beta repertoires. Seven of the eight sequenced donors were classified as HCMV-seropositive, and one was classified as seronegative. Whole-study results and caveats: Of the CD8+ T cell pool in over 5 donors, about 1.0-7.0% was accounted for by dominant NKG2C+ clonotypes. One observes that, in several donors, these clonotypes were also the leading ones within the CD3+CD56-NKG2C+ fraction.

After re-calling the 5' RACE reads, TCRdb lists one entry per CDR3 protein, DNA absent. The sample includes around 180,000 distinct CDR3 sequences. Details on this clonotype: The antigen remains undetermined.

The sequenced sample was blood T cells: a sorted CD56 or NKG2C T cell subset, CD4+ or CD8+ T cells, or bulk PBMC T cells (not recorded which). This receptor was identified in a man aged 18 to 70 in good health.

The CDR3 sequence: CASSSGLTLYNEQFF. This chain links TRBV13 with TRBJ2-1; TCRdb's D gene call, TRBD2, goes unchecked for lack of DNA. Per germline, CDR1 PRHDT and CDR2 FYEKMQ (reference sequence). The CDR3 spans 15 residues.